This T cell receptor (beta chain) emerged from a study of T cells in Graves' hyperthyroidism and ophthalmopathy (dated by TCRdb to between 2018 and 2020). About the investigation overall: Peripheral blood was sampled at the time of initial diagnosis, prior to any treatment. The paper reports TCR Vbeta CDR3 sequencing of approximately 140 peripheral blood samples: over 40 ophthalmopathy, roughly 80 hyperthyroidism and around 17 progressor patients. Prospective prediction of ophthalmopathy was tested in an independent validation cohort of 18 hyperthyroidism patients and 17 patients who later progressed to ophthalmopathy. To identify TCR V-J signatures that set the groups apart, the researchers used a discovery cohort of 90 to 100 patients, made up of roughly 40 with Graves' ophthalmopathy and about 59 with stable Graves' hyperthyroidism. The study also compared thyroid tissue and blood T-cell repertoires from several Graves' hyperthyroidism patients. For training and testing, the approximately 97 patients in the discovery cohort were randomly divided in a 7:3 ratio. After sampling, hyperthyroidism patients received methimazole starting at 30 mg daily, and ophthalmopathy patients received high-dose intravenous methylprednisolone.

Study-level results and caveats: Sample size was not statistically predetermined, and blinding of investigators to group allocation was not performed. A model built on a 13 V-J signature distinguished ophthalmopathy from stable hyperthyroidism, reaching about 88% sensitivity and approximately 81% specificity in cross-validation and 80%/75% in testing. In validation, the model predicted progression to ophthalmopathy a median of 6.5 months before onset, with approximately 68% sensitivity and just under 75% specificity. Blood samples also contained most of the expanded thyroid clonotypes (frequency above 0.001), which suggests that blood repertoires may reflect thyroid immune responses.

A patient counted as having stable Graves' hyperthyroidism if no progression to ophthalmopathy occurred over 18 months of follow-up. Hyperthyroidism patients were aged 18 to 65 years and newly diagnosed, with disease duration of less than 2 months. Patients with uncontrolled infections, other autoimmune diseases, pregnancy or lactation were excluded. Diagnoses were based on clinical symptoms, serum thyroxine and TRAb, thyroid ultrasound and orbital computed tomography. Ficoll-Paque density gradient centrifugation was used to isolate PBMCs from around 10 ml of fresh peripheral blood. Trizol reagent was used to extract total RNA, and RNA quality was then checked on an Agilent 2100 Bioanalyzer. The TCR beta CDR3 regions were amplified from the RNA transcripts. The TCR CDR3 was subjected to a first round of RT-PCR using the HTBI primer set and the Qiagen OneStep RT-PCR kit. The libraries were constructed in a second round of multiplex PCR and then size-selected and purified. Libraries were sequenced paired-end with 100 bp reads on an Illumina HiSeq2000. Per the authors' processing: SOAPnuke was used to process the raw data, removing reads that contained adapters or uncalled bases, had a mean Phred below 15, or lacked an exact match to the constant primer or identifier. COPE v1.2.5 was used to merge the high-quality paired reads, and each unique nucleotide sequence was defined as a clonotype. Clonotypes were aligned to IMGT TRBV, TRBD and TRBJ reference segments using MiTCR v1.1. Only V-J combinations with frequency above 0.0001, covering approximately 99% of repertoires, were analysed. The TCS score was defined as the ratio of F50 (clonal expansion) to E x V (chaos), calculated using BLOSUM62-based TCRdist between CDR3 peptides within each V-J. Welch's t-statistics and random forest reduced 500 to 550 V-J features to 10 to 15, which were used in a naive Bayes classifier (R e1071). TCRdb reworked the public reads: Q25 trimming with fastp, MiXCR clone assembly, productive beta chains retained. Identical CDR3 protein sequences are pooled into one entry, listed with their most common genes and DNA. The V and J calls reflect TCRdb's pipeline rather than the authors' work. For this sample there are 550,000 to 800,000 distinct CDR3 sequences; about a sixth appear just once. The top ten clonotypes cover 8.4% of the sample.

The CDR3 goes from the cysteine to the phenylalanine over 13 residues. CDR3 DNA only is kept here, 39 bases in frame from base 1. The germline V and J ends show losses of 9 bases and 5 bases respectively, and no gene match explains 4 bases of the junction. According to the germline V gene, CDR1 reads SNHLY and CDR2 reads FYNNEI. About this clonotype: The antigen it recognizes is unknown. It has no much larger one-base neighbor in the sample; base qualities were not kept.

The receptor was derived from a man between 18 and 35 years old with Graves' hyperthyroidism. The sequenced sample consisted of blood. The sequence joins TRBV2 to TRBJ2-2; 9 bases in the middle match TRBD2. The DNA reads as follows: TGTGCCAGTAGCGGGAGTTTTACCGGGGAGCTGTTTTTT. This yields the protein CASSGSFTGELFF.